This TCR beta chain was sequenced during a study of T cells in narcolepsy. Overall study results and limits: Autoreactive HCRT-specific and TRIB2-specific clonotypes were marked in same-patient CSF-versus-blood CD4+ comparisons.

In the case of this clone: The antigen remains undetermined.

Data came from immunoSEQ multiplex PCR; TCRdb stores just in-frame clones and leaves some out. The table records tens of thousands of clones, around 83% of them present only once. CDR3 length: 16 amino acids. Germline CDR1 and CDR2: KGHSH and LQKENI. Between the trimmed V and J ends, which lost 2 bases and 1 base, there was a span of 11 bases. The sequence derives from a human donor with narcolepsy. The genes are TRBV18 and TRBJ2-2; maybe TRBD1 (5 bases). What was sequenced was CD45RA- memory CD4+ T cells from PBMCs. CDR3 sequence (DNA): TGTGCCAGCTCACCAGTTAGACAGAAGAACACCGGGGAGCTGTTTTTT. The encoded protein is CASSPVRQKNTGELFF. Based on the CDR3 plus reference TRBV18 and TRBJ2-2, the full variable domain is NAGVMQNPRHLVRRRGQEARLRCSPMKGHSHVYWYRQLPEEGLKFMVYLQKENIIDESGMPKERFSAEFPKEGPSILRIQQVVRGDSAAYFCASSPVRQKNTGELFFGEGSRLTVL.